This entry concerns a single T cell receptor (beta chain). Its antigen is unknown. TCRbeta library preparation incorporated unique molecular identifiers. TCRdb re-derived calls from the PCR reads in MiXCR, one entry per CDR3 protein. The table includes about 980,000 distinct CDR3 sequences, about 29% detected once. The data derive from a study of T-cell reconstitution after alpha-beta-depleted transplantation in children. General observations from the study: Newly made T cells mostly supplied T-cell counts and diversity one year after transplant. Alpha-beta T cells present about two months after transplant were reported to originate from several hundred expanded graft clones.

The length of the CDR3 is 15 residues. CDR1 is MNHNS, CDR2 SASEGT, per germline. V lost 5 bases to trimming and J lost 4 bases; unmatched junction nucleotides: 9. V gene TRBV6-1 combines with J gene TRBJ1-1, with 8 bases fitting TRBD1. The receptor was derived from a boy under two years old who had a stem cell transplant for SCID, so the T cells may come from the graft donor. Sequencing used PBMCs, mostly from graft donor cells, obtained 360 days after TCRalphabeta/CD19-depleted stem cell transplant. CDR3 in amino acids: CASSPGQGGGTEAFF. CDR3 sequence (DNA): TGTGCCAGCAGTCCTGGACAGGGTGGTGGCACTGAAGCTTTCTTT.